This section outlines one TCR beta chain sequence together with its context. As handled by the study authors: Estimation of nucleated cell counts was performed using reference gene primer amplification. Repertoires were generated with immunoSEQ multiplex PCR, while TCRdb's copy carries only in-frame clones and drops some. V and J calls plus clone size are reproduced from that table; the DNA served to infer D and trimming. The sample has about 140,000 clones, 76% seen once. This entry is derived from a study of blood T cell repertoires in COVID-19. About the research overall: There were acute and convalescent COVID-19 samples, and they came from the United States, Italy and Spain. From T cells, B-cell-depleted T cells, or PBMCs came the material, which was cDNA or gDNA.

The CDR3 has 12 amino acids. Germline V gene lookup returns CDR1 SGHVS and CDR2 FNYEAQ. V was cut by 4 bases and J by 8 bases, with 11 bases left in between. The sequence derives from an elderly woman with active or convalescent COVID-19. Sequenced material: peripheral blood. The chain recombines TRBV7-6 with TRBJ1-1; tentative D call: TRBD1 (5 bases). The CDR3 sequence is CASSSGRTEAFF. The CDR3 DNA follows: TGTGCCAGCAGCTCCGGAAGGACAGAAGCTTTCTTT.